The 29 T cell receptor beta chains below all came from one sample that was sequenced in a study of cytomegalovirus exposure and HLA in healthy donors. The PCR contained 60 Vbeta and 13 Jbeta primers. Measured with immunoSEQ multiplex PCR; TCRdb has only the in-frame clones, and not every one. The table has about 130,000 clones, around 63% seen once. Input material: PBMCs. These receptors were collected from a human donor in good health.

The J gene is TRBJ2-1, the V gene TRBV28; 12 nucleotides agree with TRBD2. CDR3 size: 14 residues. V gave up 8 bases and J gave up 8 bases; unmatched junction bases: 7. Germline lookup yields CDR1 MDHEN and CDR2 SYDVKM. CDR3 region: CASALAGGRYEQFF. DNA of the CDR3: TGTGCCAGCGCTCTAGCGGGAGGGCGGTATGAGCAGTTCTTC.

This chain connects TRBV7-8 to TRBJ2-1; TRBD2 aligns across 9 bases. CDR1 is SGHVS, CDR2 FQNEAQ, per germline. V gave up 4 bases and J gave up 5 bases; unmatched junction bases: 6. This CDR3 has 15 amino acids. CDR3 nucleotide sequence: TGTGCCAGCAGCTCTTCTAGCGGGACCCACAATGAGCAGTTCTTC. Translating it yields CASSSSSGTHNEQFF.

The chain links TRBV5-4 to TRBJ1-5; D perhaps matches TRBD1 (6 bases). Germline CDR1 reads SGHNT; CDR2 reads YYREEE (reference sequence). V gave up 3 bases and J gave up 3 bases, with 7 bases separating them. This CDR3 contains 13 residues. CDR3 in amino acids: CASSWDNNQPQHF. The CDR3 DNA reads TGTGCCAGCAGCTGGGACAACAATCAGCCCCAGCATTTT.

Only a few counts were recorded for this clone. This chain uses TRBV7-9 with TRBJ2-5; no definite D call. The CDR3 length is 12 residues. Per the germline V gene, CDR1 is SEHNR and CDR2 is FQNEAQ (reference sequence). Deletions cut 5 bases from V and 5 bases from J, with 9 bases between. CDR3: CASSHPAETQYF. The CDR3 bases are TGTGCCAGCAGCCACCCCGCGGAGACCCAGTACTTC.

The rearrangement uses TRBV9 and TRBJ2-3; unclear D gene. Germline assignment: CDR1 SGDLS and CDR2 YYNGEE. V lost 1 base and J lost 0, with 6 bases in between. The CDR3 has 14 amino acids. The CDR3 is CASSVFPSTDTQYF. DNA for the CDR3: TGTGCCAGCAGCGTATTCCCTAGCACAGATACGCAGTATTTT.

The chain has TRBV6-5 and TRBJ1-2; possibly TRBD1 for D (6 bases). Germline loops: CDR1 MNHEY, CDR2 SVGAGI. With 6 bases removed from V and 8 bases from J, the gap between germline ends came to 16 bases. This CDR3 is 13 amino acids long. As DNA, the CDR3 is TGTGCCAGCAGGGGAGGGACAAAATGGGGCTACACCTTC. It yields the protein CASRGGTKWGYTF.

The chain carries TRBV11-2 and TRBJ2-1; no definite D call. The CDR3 consists of 15 residues. V lost 3 bases, J lost 0 bases, and 9 bases lay in between. Germline lookup yields CDR1 SGHAT and CDR2 FQNNGV. The CDR3 DNA sequence: TGTGCCAGCAGCTTCGGCAGAGGCTCCTACAATGAGCAGTTCTTC. Its translation is CASSFGRGSYNEQFF.

The chain recombines TRBV19 with TRBJ2-5; 12 bases are shared with TRBD2. The V and J ends lost 6 bases and 5 bases, in that order; junction bases with no gene match: 7. The CDR3 sequence is 15 residues long. The germline CDR1 and CDR2 sequences are LNHDA and SQIVND (reference sequence). CDR3 amino acids: CASSLAGGPRETQYF. As DNA, the CDR3 is TGTGCCAGTAGCCTAGCGGGAGGGCCGCGGGAGACCCAGTACTTC.

This clone was seen a handful of times. The rearrangement joins TRBV10-3 to TRBJ2-1; 8 bases map to TRBD2. Germline-derived CDR1 and CDR2 are ENHRY and SYGVKD. This CDR3 has 13 residues. J was trimmed by 5 bases and V by 11 bases; bases with no gene match: 8. The CDR3 protein is CAARNGRDNEQFF. The CDR3 DNA is TGTGCCGCCCGCAACGGGAGGGACAATGAGCAGTTCTTC.

This clone has just a few counts. The chain carries TRBV9 and TRBJ1-1; possibly TRBD1 for D (5 bases). Deletions cut 3 bases from V and 4 bases from J, with 10 bases between. This CDR3 has 13 amino acids. Germline V gene sequence: CDR1 SGDLS, CDR2 YYNGEE. The CDR3 sequence is CASSAGGGTEAFF. CDR3 bases: TGTGCCAGCAGCGCCGGGGGAGGCACTGAAGCTTTCTTT.

For the CDR3, the DNA is TGCGCCAGCAGCCAAGCCCCCGGGGGCACTGAAGCTTTCTTT. Protein: CASSQAPGGTEAFF. This sequence joins TRBV4-1 and TRBJ1-1; possible D gene TRBD1, 5 bases. The CDR3 is made up of 14 amino acids. Germline CDR1 and CDR2: MGHRA and YSYEKL. Between the trimmed V and J ends, which lost 1 base and 4 bases, there was a span of 10 bases.

The rearrangement uses TRBV15 and TRBJ1-2, with a tentative D call TRBD1 (5 bases). Between the trimmed V and J ends, which lost 1 base and 3 bases, there was a span of 12 bases. CDR1 is LNHNV, CDR2 YYDKDF, per germline (reference sequence). This CDR3 is built from 15 residues. CDR3 nucleotide sequence: TGTGCCACCAGCAGAGGGGCAGGGTTCGACTATGGCTACACCTTC. Translation gives CATSRGAGFDYGYTF.

There are a few counts of this clone. The CDR3 region has the DNA TGTGCCAGCAGCACTTTCAGCACAGATACGCAGTATTTT. Protein: CASSTFSTDTQYF. The rearrangement joins TRBV11-1 to TRBJ2-3; D is unresolved. Per the germline V gene, CDR1 is SGHAT and CDR2 is FQDESV (reference sequence). This CDR3 has 13 amino acids. V dropped 5 bases and J dropped 0 bases, with 6 bases sitting between them. The full variable domain, with the rest looked up from reference TRBV11-1 and TRBJ2-3, is EAEVAQSPRYKITEKSQAVAFWCDPISGHATLYWYRQILGQGPELLVQFQDESVVDDSQLPKDRFSAERLKGVDSTLKIQPAELGDSAMYLCASSTFSTDTQYFGPGTRLTVL.

This chain uses TRBV7-9 with TRBJ2-1; 8 bases fit TRBD2. CDR3 length: 14 amino acids. Germline-derived CDR1 and CDR2 are SEHNR and FQNEAQ (reference sequence). V shed 7 bases, J shed 0 bases, and the junction held 2 bases outside the gene matches. The CDR3 reads CASTSGSSYNEQFF. The CDR3 DNA is TGTGCCAGCACCAGCGGGAGCTCCTACAATGAGCAGTTCTTC.

The V and J genes are TRBV5-5 and TRBJ2-7; D is possibly TRBD2 (6 bases). Germline assignment: CDR1 SGHKS and CDR2 YYEKEE (reference sequence). Trimming removed 2 bases from V and 4 bases from J, with 16 bases in between. There are 15 residues in the CDR3. This CDR3 reads CASSFVSGEAYEQYF. Here the CDR3 DNA reads TGTGCCAGCAGCTTTGTCTCCGGGGAGGCTTACGAGCAGTACTTC.

The sample holds one count of this clone. This chain joins TRBV6-6 and TRBJ1-1; tentative D call: TRBD1 (6 bases). The CDR3 has 16 residues. V shed 2 bases and J shed 1 base, with 14 bases lying between them. The germline V gene encodes CDR1 MNHNY and CDR2 SVGAGI (reference sequence). CDR3 region: CASSYPRGSANTEAFF. CDR3 DNA sequence: TGTGCCAGCAGTTACCCCAGGGGTTCGGCGAACACTGAAGCTTTCTTT.

The chain couples TRBV6-6 to TRBJ2-7; D might be TRBD1 (6 bases). CDR1 is MNHNY and CDR2 is SVGAGI in the germline V gene (reference sequence). The CDR3 sequence is 12 residues long. V was clipped by 6 bases and J by 7 bases, with 13 bases between them. CDR3 bases: TGTGCCAGCAGGGACAGAGCCTGGGAGCAGTACTTC. Its protein is CASRDRAWEQYF.

The chain recombines TRBV7-2 with TRBJ1-1; D gene ambiguous. This CDR3 contains 14 residues. Trimming shortened V by 0 bases and J by 4 bases, and 9 bases separated the two germline ends. Germline V lookup: CDR1 SGHTA, CDR2 FQGNSA. This CDR3 reads CASSLAGRSTEAFF. The CDR3, as DNA: TGTGCCAGCAGCTTAGCAGGTAGGAGCACTGAAGCTTTCTTT.

This clone was counted a few times. CDR3 DNA: TGCGCCAGCAGCTTGGAGGGACTAGCGGGAGGAGGGACCTTACCGCAGTACTTC. Its protein product is CASSLEGLAGGGTLPQYF. This chain joins TRBV5-1 and TRBJ2-7, with 15 nucleotides matching TRBD2. The germline V gene has CDR1 SGHRS and CDR2 YFSETQ. The junction had 13 bases not matched to a gene; V was cut back by 0 bases and J by 9 bases. The CDR3 runs to 18 residues.

This clone has more than one count but fewer than ten. The chain joins TRBV6-5 to TRBJ2-7; 11 bases agree with TRBD2. CDR3 length: 12 amino acids. Germline V lookup: CDR1 MNHEY, CDR2 SVGAGI. With V trimmed by 9 bases and J by 6 bases, 4 bases remained unmatched. DNA of the CDR3: TGTGCCAGTACTGGGACTAGCGGCGAGCAGTACTTC. Its translation: CASTGTSGEQYF.

The chain couples TRBV29-1 to TRBJ1-4, with a weak D call TRBD1 (6 bases). The V gene lost 4 bases and the J gene lost 2 bases, with 14 bases spanning the gap. Germline lookup yields CDR1 SQVTM and CDR2 ANQGSEA. This CDR3 has 15 amino acids. CDR3 residues: CSVAPGDGTNEKLFF. The DNA for the CDR3 is TGCAGCGTTGCCCCAGGGGACGGGACTAATGAAAAACTGTTTTTT.

V gene TRBV11-3 combines with J gene TRBJ2-1; 7 positions agree with TRBD2. V shed 1 base, J shed 10 bases, and the junction held 10 bases outside the gene matches. The CDR3 is 15 residues long. The germline gives CDR1 SGHNT, CDR2 YENEEA. CDR3: CASSLGILGGVEQFF. For the CDR3, the DNA is TGTGCCAGCAGCTTAGGTATCCTGGGGGGGGTAGAGCAGTTCTTC.

This clone has only a few counts. The gene calls are TRBV5-5 and TRBJ1-1; 9 bases are a match to TRBD1. The CDR3 covers 15 residues. In germline, CDR1 is SGHKS, CDR2 YYEKEE (reference sequence). Unmatched junction bases numbered 6, after V lost 1 base and J lost 5 bases. The CDR3 loop reads CASSLWGQGSTEAFF. The CDR3 coding sequence is TGTGCCAGCAGCTTGTGGGGACAGGGTAGTACTGAAGCTTTCTTT.

V and J are TRBV4-2 and TRBJ2-3; no firm D call. CDR3 size: 15 residues. V was shortened by 0 bases and J by 6 bases, with 13 bases between the two germline ends. Germline loops: CDR1 LGHNA, CDR2 YNFKEQ. The CDR3 spells CASSQDWKRVDTQYF. The CDR3 nucleotides read TGTGCCAGCAGCCAAGATTGGAAGCGAGTGGATACGCAGTATTTT.

The chain uses TRBV28 and TRBJ1-5; D might be TRBD1 (5 bases). The CDR3 sequence is 14 residues long. Looked up from germline, CDR1 is MDHEN and CDR2 is SYDVKM. V was clipped by 3 bases and J by 6 bases, with 12 bases between them. The CDR3 sequence: CASSFGQGGQPQHF. The CDR3 bases are TGTGCCAGCAGTTTTGGGCAGGGTGGTCAGCCCCAGCATTTT.

The V gene is TRBV27, the J gene TRBJ2-1; 16 bases map to TRBD2. The J segment lost 10 bases and the V segment lost 0 bases, leaving 3 bases of the junction unmatched. This CDR3 comprises 16 residues. The germline gives CDR1 MNHEY, CDR2 SMNVEV (reference sequence). The CDR3 DNA sequence: TGTGCCAGCAGTTTATCCATGGGACTAGCGGGGGGGGAGCAGTTCTTC. This translates into CASSLSMGLAGGEQFF.

The chain recombines TRBV19 with TRBJ1-1, with D unclear. The ends were cut back, 3 bases at V and 1 base at J, with 9 bases in the middle. Per germline, CDR1 LNHDA and CDR2 SQIVND (reference sequence). This CDR3 has 14 amino acids. The CDR3 DNA is TGTGCCAGTAGTATGGGCCAGAAGAACACTGAAGCTTTCTTT. Its protein product is CASSMGQKNTEAFF.

The chain has TRBV10-3 and TRBJ2-7; TRBD2 might be the D (5 bases). The CDR3 is 14 residues long. Germline V CDR1 and CDR2: ENHRY, SYGVKD. V was clipped by 2 bases and J by 5 bases, with 13 bases between them. Written as DNA, the CDR3 is TGTGCCATCAGTGAGGGAAAGGGAGTCCACGAGCAGTACTTC. This encodes CAISEGKGVHEQYF.

In this sample, this clone turned up once. The chain employs TRBV7-2 and TRBJ2-3, with D possibly TRBD2 on 6 matching bases. Per germline, CDR1 SGHTA and CDR2 FQGNSA. Trimming pared 1 base from V and 6 bases from J, leaving 8 bases between. The CDR3 length is 13 residues. CDR3 amino acids: CASSLGRDDTQYF. In DNA form, the CDR3 reads TGTGCCAGCAGCTTAGGGAGGGACGATACGCAGTATTTT.